What follows is one T cell receptor (beta chain) and its context. Its antigen is as yet unknown. The data were taken from a study of memory CD4+ T cells and cytomegalovirus serostatus. At the level of the study: Of the healthy Belgian adults, several were CMV seropositive and approximately 24 seronegative.

The table came from immunoSEQ multiplex PCR; TCRdb's copy has only in-frame clones and leaves some out. The table records approximately 40,000 clones, about three quarters of them present only once. This CDR3 comprises 16 residues. The V and J ends lost 5 bases and 10 bases respectively, with 21 bases between them. CDR1 and CDR2 from the germline V gene are MGHDK and SYGVNS. Study findings and constraints: Of under 200 reported CMV TCRbeta sequences, just over 65 were found in memory CD4+ repertoires.

Single viable CD3+CD4+CD8-CD45RO+ cells were sorted as the memory CD4+ T cells. After thawing, CD4+ T cells were positively selected. This sequence joins TRBV25-1 and TRBJ1-6, with a weak D call TRBD1 (6 bases). This clonotype was sampled from an adult in good health and CMV-seronegative. Sequenced input: memory CD4+ T cells from blood. The CDR3 protein is CASSTQGSGLDSPLHF. The CDR3 DNA is TGTGCCAGCAGTACACAGGGTAGTGGTTTAGACTCACCCCTCCACTTT.